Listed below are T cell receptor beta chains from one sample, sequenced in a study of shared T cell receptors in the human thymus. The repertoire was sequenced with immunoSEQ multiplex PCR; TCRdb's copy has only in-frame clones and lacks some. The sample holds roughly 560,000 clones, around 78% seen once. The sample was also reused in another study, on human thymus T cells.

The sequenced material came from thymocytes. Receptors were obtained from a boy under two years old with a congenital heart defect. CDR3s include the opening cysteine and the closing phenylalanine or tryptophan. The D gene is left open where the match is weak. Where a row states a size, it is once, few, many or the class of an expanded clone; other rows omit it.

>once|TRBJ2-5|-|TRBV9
CASSVADQETQYF
TGTGCCAGCAGCGTAGCCGACCAAGAGACCCAGTACTTC
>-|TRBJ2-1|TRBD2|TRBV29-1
CSVTASGRNFDNEQFF
TGCAGCGTGACAGCTAGCGGGAGAAACTTTGACAATGAGCAGTTCTTC
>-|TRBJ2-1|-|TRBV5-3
CARPGGRINEQFF
TGTGCCAGGCCAGGGGGGAGGATCAATGAGCAGTTCTTC
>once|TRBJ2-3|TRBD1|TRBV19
CASHHRGIPDTQYF
TGTGCCAGCCATCACAGGGGGATTCCAGATACGCAGTATTTT
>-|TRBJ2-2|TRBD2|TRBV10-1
CASSQNSGRTNTGELFF
TGCGCCAGCAGCCAGAACAGCGGGAGGACGAACACCGGGGAGCTGTTTTTT
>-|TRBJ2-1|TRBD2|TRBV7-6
CASSPSPPGLAATAPYNEQFF
TGTGCCAGCAGCCCATCTCCGCCGGGACTAGCCGCTACCGCCCCTTACAATGAGCAGTTCTTC
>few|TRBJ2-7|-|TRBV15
CATSRDQGEQYF
TGTGCCACCAGCAGAGATCAGGGCGAGCAGTACTTC
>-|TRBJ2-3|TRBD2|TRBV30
CAWRTPRLAGTDTQYF
TGTGCCTGGAGAACCCCCCGACTAGCGGGCACAGATACGCAGTATTTT
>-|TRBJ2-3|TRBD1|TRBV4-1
CASSQALQGAVGDTQYF
TGCGCCAGCAGCCAAGCCCTACAGGGGGCTGTGGGAGATACGCAGTATTTT
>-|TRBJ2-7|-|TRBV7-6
CASSLGSGEVVGEQYF
TGTGCCAGCAGCTTAGGGTCGGGAGAAGTAGTTGGCGAGCAGTACTTC
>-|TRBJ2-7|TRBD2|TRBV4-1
CASSQDLTSGRTTYEQYF
TGCGCCAGCAGCCAAGATCTGACTAGCGGGAGAACGACCTACGAGCAGTACTTC
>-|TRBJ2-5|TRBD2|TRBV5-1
CASSPGLAGGTQYF
TGCGCCAGCAGCCCGGGACTAGCGGGAGGGACACAGTACTTC
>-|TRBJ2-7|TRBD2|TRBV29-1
CSVDLRTSGVPNEQYF
TGCAGCGTTGATTTGAGGACTAGCGGAGTCCCCAACGAGCAGTACTTC
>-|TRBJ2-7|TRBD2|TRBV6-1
CASSVLAGMGYEQYF
TGTGCCAGCAGTGTGCTAGCGGGAATGGGGTACGAGCAGTACTTC
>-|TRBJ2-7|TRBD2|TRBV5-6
CASGSPEKRGYYEQYF
TGTGCCAGCGGCTCCCCGGAGAAGCGGGGGTACTACGAGCAGTACTTC
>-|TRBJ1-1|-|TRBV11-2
CASSLDGHRVRTEAFF
TGTGCCAGCAGCTTAGACGGGCACAGGGTTCGGACTGAAGCTTTCTTT
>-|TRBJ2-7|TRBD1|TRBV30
CAWSVKGQGGGFYEQYF
TGTGCCTGGAGTGTAAAAGGACAGGGGGGGGGTTTCTACGAGCAGTACTTC
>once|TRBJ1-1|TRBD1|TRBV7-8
CASSSRPGTGVTEAFF
TGTGCCAGCAGCTCACGTCCCGGGACAGGGGTCACTGAAGCTTTCTTT
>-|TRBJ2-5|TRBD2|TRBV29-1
CSVTPSGSFQETQYF
TGCAGCGTTACCCCTAGCGGGAGTTTCCAAGAGACCCAGTACTTC
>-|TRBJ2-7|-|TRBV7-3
CASSGATRWQYF
TGTGCCAGCAGCGGAGCGACCCGGTGGCAGTACTTC
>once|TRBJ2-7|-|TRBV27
CASSPFKGRAPKSSYEQYF
TGTGCCAGCAGTCCTTTCAAGGGCAGGGCCCCAAAGAGCTCCTACGAGCAGTACTTC
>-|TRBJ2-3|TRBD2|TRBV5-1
CASRTSGLPDTQYF
TGCGCCAGCAGGACTAGCGGCCTCCCAGATACGCAGTATTTT
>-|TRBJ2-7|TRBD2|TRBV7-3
CASSLKGGPAGEQYF
TGTGCCAGCAGCTTAAAGGGAGGTCCAGCGGGGGAGCAGTACTTC
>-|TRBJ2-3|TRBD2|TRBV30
CAWGRIAGLTDTQYF
TGTGCCTGGGGCCGGATAGCGGGACTCACAGATACGCAGTATTTT
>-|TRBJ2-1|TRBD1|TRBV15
CATSLPGDSFQFF
TGTGCCACCAGCCTCCCAGGGGACAGTTTTCAGTTCTTC
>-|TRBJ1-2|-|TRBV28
CASSPTAGRANYGYTF
TGTGCCAGCAGTCCGACGGCGGGCCGAGCTAACTATGGCTACACCTTC
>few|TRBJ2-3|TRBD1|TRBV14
CASSQVGDRGTDTQYF
TGTGCCAGCAGCCAAGTGGGGGACAGGGGCACAGATACGCAGTATTTT
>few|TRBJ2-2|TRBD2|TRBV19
CASSPGLAGGLRAGELFF
TGTGCCAGTAGTCCTGGACTAGCGGGAGGGCTGCGAGCCGGGGAGCTGTTTTTT
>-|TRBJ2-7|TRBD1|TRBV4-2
CASSQDPPGQLYEQYF
TGTGCCAGCAGCCAAGATCCCCCGGGACAGCTCTACGAGCAGTACTTC
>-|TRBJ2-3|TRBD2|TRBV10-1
CASSNSSGRVTDTQYF
TGCGCCAGCAGTAATTCTAGCGGGAGGGTAACAGATACGCAGTATTTT
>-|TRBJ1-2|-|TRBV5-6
CASSGRDAARGYTF
TGTGCCAGCAGCGGCCGGGATGCGGCTCGGGGCTACACCTTC
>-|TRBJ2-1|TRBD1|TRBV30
CAWRDSGTGGPDFTDEQFF
TGTGCCTGGAGAGACTCAGGGACAGGGGGCCCCGATTTTACCGATGAGCAGTTCTTC
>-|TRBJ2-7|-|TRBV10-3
CAISESCEQYF
TGTGCCATCAGTGAGTCCTGCGAGCAGTACTTC
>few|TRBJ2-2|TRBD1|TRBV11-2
CASSPASGTGDFSSGELFF
TGTGCCAGCAGCCCCGCCTCCGGGACAGGGGACTTCTCGAGCGGGGAGCTGTTTTTT
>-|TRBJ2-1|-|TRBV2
CASSGGLERFF
TGTGCCAGCAGTGGGGGGCTAGAACGGTTCTTC
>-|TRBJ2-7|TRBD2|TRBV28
CASSSGTSGRYEQYF
TGTGCCAGCAGCTCCGGGACTAGCGGGAGATACGAGCAGTACTTC
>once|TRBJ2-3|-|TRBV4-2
CASSQERTDTQYF
TGTGCCAGCAGCCAAGAGAGGACAGATACGCAGTATTTT
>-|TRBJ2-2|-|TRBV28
CASIPCGQIFTGELFF
TGTGCCAGCATCCCCTGCGGGCAGATCTTCACCGGGGAGCTGTTTTTT
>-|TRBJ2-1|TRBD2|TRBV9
CASSVVWTSGGNEQFF
TGTGCCAGCAGCGTAGTTTGGACTAGCGGAGGGAATGAGCAGTTCTTC
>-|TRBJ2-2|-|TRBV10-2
CASSSRSNTGELFF
TGCGCCAGCAGTAGTCGGAGCAACACCGGGGAGCTGTTTTTT
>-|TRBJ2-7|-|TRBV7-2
CASSPDPGEQYF
TGTGCCAGCAGCCCCGACCCGGGGGAGCAGTATTTC
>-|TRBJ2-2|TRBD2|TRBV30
CAWSVLLAGGLGELFF
TGTGCCTGGAGTGTACTCCTAGCGGGAGGTCTCGGGGAGCTGTTTTTT
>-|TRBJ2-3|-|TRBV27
CASRPRGQGGLAASTDTQYF
TGTGCCAGCAGACCCAGGGGACAGGGGGGACTAGCGGCCTCCACAGATACGCAGTATTTT
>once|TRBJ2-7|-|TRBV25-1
CASSERDSRHAYEQYF
TGTGCCAGCAGTGAACGGGACTCAAGGCATGCCTACGAGCAGTACTTC
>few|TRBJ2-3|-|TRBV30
CAWSQPSAGDTQYF
TGTGCCTGGAGTCAACCCAGCGCGGGAGATACGCAGTATTTT